The TCR beta chain described here comes from a study of Graves' ophthalmopathy and Graves' hyperthyroidism (dated by TCRdb to 2016 to 2018). With regard to the full study: Peripheral blood was collected at initial diagnosis, prior to any treatment. The study used signatures of the TCR beta repertoire to tell Graves' ophthalmopathy apart from Graves' hyperthyroidism and to predict which patients would progress to ophthalmopathy. In total, over 130 blood samples were TCR-sequenced: around 42 ophthalmopathy, some 72 hyperthyroidism and roughly 17 hyperthyroidism-to-ophthalmopathy patients. To explore V-J signatures that distinguish ophthalmopathy from hyperthyroidism, a discovery set of around 100 patients was enrolled, made up of 43 with ophthalmopathy and 55 to 65 with stable hyperthyroidism. An independent validation cohort comprised around 19 hyperthyroidism patients and around 16 patients who later progressed from hyperthyroidism to ophthalmopathy. T-cell repertoires of thyroid tissue and blood were compared in over 5 hyperthyroidism patients. Following sample collection, hyperthyroidism patients were given methimazole at a starting dose of 30 mg daily, and ophthalmopathy patients were given high-dose intravenous methylprednisolone. The 85 to 100 discovery patients were divided at random into training and test sets in a 7:3 ratio.

Ophthalmopathy patients were characterized by moderately to severely active disease, a Clinical Activity Score of at least 3, a NOSPECS grade of at least 4, and a disease duration under 3 months. Patients with other autoimmune diseases, uncontrolled infections, pregnancy or lactation were excluded. Diagnosis was based on clinical symptoms, serum thyroxine, TRAb, thyroid ultrasound and orbital computed tomography. Ficoll-Paque density gradient centrifugation was used to isolate PBMCs from 9.5 to 10 ml of fresh peripheral blood. Total RNA was extracted with Trizol reagent and quality-checked on an Agilent 2100 Bioanalyzer. This clonotype was observed at least ten times. The antigen it recognizes is unknown. Base qualities were left out, and no much larger clone turns up one base away. Findings and caveats that apply to the study as a whole: In validation, the model predicted ophthalmopathy progression with more than 70% sensitivity and approximately 78% specificity; more than ten predicted patients were CT-confirmed with GO in a median of around 6 months. Sample size was not predetermined statistically, and investigators were not blinded to group allocation. The 13-signature model separated ophthalmopathy from stable hyperthyroidism with approximately 90% sensitivity and 81.08% specificity in cross-validation, and 80%/75% in the test set. Most expanded thyroid clonotypes with frequency above 0.001 were also detected in blood, suggesting blood repertoires may reflect the thyroid immune response.

V has 6 bases trimmed and J has 5 bases trimmed; junction bases matching no gene number 3. The germline V gene (reference sequence) specifies MNHNY as CDR1 and SVGAGI as CDR2. The CDR3 goes from the cysteine to the phenylalanine over 12 residues. The read is trimmed to its CDR3 DNA, 36 bases read in frame from base 1. TCR beta CDR3 regions were amplified from RNA transcripts for repertoire sequencing. The first round of RT-PCR was done with HTBI primers and the Qiagen OneStep RT-PCR kit, and was followed by a second round of multiplex PCR, then size selection and purification. The libraries underwent paired-end sequencing with 100 bp reads on an Illumina HiSeq2000. Processing in the source paper ran as follows. SOAPnuke was used for read processing, and reads with adapters, uncalled bases, a mean Phred below 15, or no exact constant-primer or identifier match were discarded. COPE v1.2.5 was used to merge high-quality paired reads. Each unique nucleotide sequence was treated as a clonotype, and MiTCR v1.1 was used to align the clonotypes to the IMGT TRB V, D and J references. The analysis was limited to V-J combinations with a frequency above 0.0001, which together covered approximately 99% of repertoires. For each V-J combination, a TCR clonal expansion and chaos score was defined as the ratio of F50 clonal expansion to chaos observed in the TCRdist matrix. Welch's t-statistics and random forest were used to reduce features to approximately 13 V-J combinations, which were fed into a naive Bayes classifier. The Morisita-Horn index was used to measure how similar the thyroid and blood repertoires were. Through fastp at Q25 and MiXCR, TCRdb rebuilt clones from the public reads, retaining in-frame beta chains. Each CDR3 protein gets just one entry, which takes the most common genes and DNA from the rows behind it. The V and J calls were not made by the authors but by TCRdb's processing. In all, the sample holds over 150,000 distinct CDR3 sequences, and over 35% of those were seen once. 5.8% of the sample is taken by the ten largest.

The chain joins TRBV6-6 to TRBJ1-1; 7 middle bases align to TRBD1. The sample comprised peripheral blood. The TCR comes from a woman aged 40-49 years with Graves' ophthalmopathy. Donor details come from another sample of the same person, matched by shared clones. The CDR3 in this case is CASRQGRTEAFF. Read as DNA, the sequence is TGTGCCAGCAGACAGGGGAGGACTGAAGCTTTCTTT.